The present T cell receptor (beta chain) was sequenced within a study of PD-1 blockade in classical Hodgkin lymphoma. Looking at the study overall: Nivolumab was administered to patients intravenously at 3 mg/kg every 2 weeks. Findings and limits, study-wide: Complete responders had baseline diversity similar to newly diagnosed patients. Before treatment, TCR diversity in newly diagnosed patients was reportedly lower than in healthy donors.

Method: immunoSEQ multiplex PCR; TCRdb's copy keeps in-frame clones and lacks some. The table lists 100,000 to 120,000 clones, approximately 89% of them singletons. Regarding this clone: Its antigen is still unknown.

The time point: cycle 4 day 1 (C4D1), after six to seven weeks of nivolumab. All patients experienced relapse after autologous stem cell transplantation, and brentuximab vedotin exposure was variable. Germline CDR1 SGHTS, CDR2 YDEGEE. The V and J ends lost 4 bases and 4 bases respectively, with 8 bases between them. This CDR3 has 12 amino acids. The sample in question was peripheral blood mononuclear cells (PBMCs), obtained before the fourth cycle of nivolumab. The V call is TRBV5-8, the J call TRBJ2-5; D is undetermined. The sequence derives from a human donor with classical Hodgkin lymphoma. The CDR3 sequence: CASSAYTETQYF. In DNA form, the CDR3 reads TGTGCCAGCAGCGCGTACACAGAGACCCAGTACTTC.